The next 32 T cell receptor beta chains were all read from a single sample in a study of human T cells and chemical hapten exposure. MiXCR, run by TCRdb on the RACE reads, gives a single entry per CDR3 protein. This table holds 95,000 to 150,000 distinct CDR3 sequences, approximately 15% found once. Time point specified: patch test 1, 2 weeks after DPC sensitization. Treatment described: therapeutic diphenylcyclopropenone sensitization with weekly scalp DPC. The sample was whole blood, taken in connection with sensitization to the hapten diphenylcyclopropenone (DPC). These TCRs come from a man younger than 30 with alopecia areata. Some clones in this sample may be carry-over from other donors' samples.

The CDR3 sequence: CASSQEPGGNQPQHF. CDR3 nucleotide sequence: TGCGCCAGCAGCCAAGAGCCAGGGGGCAATCAGCCCCAGCATTTT. V and J are TRBV4-3 and TRBJ1-5, with a weak D call TRBD1 (6 bases). This CDR3 is 15 amino acids long. Germline CDR1 and CDR2: LGHNA and YSLEER. V gave up 0 bases and J gave up 2 bases, with 8 bases separating them.

This clonotype was counted between two and nine times. The genes are TRBV7-2 and TRBJ1-1; D is ambiguous. The V end was cut by 5 bases, the J end by 1 base, with 8 bases between. Per germline, CDR1 SGHTA and CDR2 FQGNSA. This CDR3 has 13 amino acids. Here the CDR3 reads CASSGTRNTEAFF. CDR3 DNA sequence: TGTGCCAGCAGCGGAACTAGGAACACTGAAGCTTTCTTT.

At least ten counts were recorded for this clonotype. The V call is TRBV7-9, the J call TRBJ2-2; 11 bases agree with TRBD2. The CDR3 runs to 16 residues. Germline CDR1 reads SEHNR; CDR2 reads FQNEAQ (reference sequence). V gave up 4 bases and J gave up 1 base; unmatched junction bases: 2. The CDR3 loop is CASSSTSGGNTGELFF. CDR3 bases: TGTGCCAGCAGCTCCACTAGCGGGGGGAACACCGGGGAGCTGTTTTTT.

This clonotype was recorded at least ten times. One end of the junction does not line up with germline, which may come from a read error. V and J are TRBV5-4 and TRBJ1-2, with no clear D. Germline V gene sequence: CDR1 SGHNT, CDR2 YYREEE (reference sequence). CDR3 length: 15 amino acids. The CDR3 DNA sequence: TGTGCCAGCAGTTTGGTGGACTCGCGGAACTATGGCTACACCTTC. Translation gives CASSLVDSRNYGYTF.

This clonotype has only a few counts. This sequence joins TRBV19 and TRBJ2-4; 7 bases are shared with TRBD1. This CDR3 is 16 amino acids long. The V gene end was trimmed by 4 bases and the J gene end by 0 bases; junction bases not matched to a gene: 6. CDR1 LNHDA and CDR2 SQIVND come from the germline V gene (reference sequence). The CDR3 region is CASSTGTEIAKNIQYF. CDR3 DNA: TGTGCCAGTAGTACGGGGACAGAAATAGCCAAAAACATTCAGTACTTC.

There are many counts of this clonotype. The chain is built from TRBV4-3 and TRBJ2-3, with 9 nucleotides matching TRBD2. Per germline, CDR1 LGHNA and CDR2 YSLEER. The CDR3 runs 17 residues. J was trimmed by 2 bases and V by 1 base; bases with no gene match: 7. Here the CDR3 DNA reads TGCGCCAGCAGCCAAGCGGGGAGCGGGGGGTTCACAGATACGCAGTATTTT. This translates into CASSQAGSGGFTDTQYF.

This clonotype has more than one count but fewer than ten. The gene calls are TRBV29-1 and TRBJ2-2; tentatively, D is TRBD1 (6 bases). The CDR3 sequence is 13 residues long. V was cut by 7 bases and J by 7 bases, with 16 bases left in between. CDR1 is SQVTM, CDR2 ANQGSEA, per germline. The CDR3 loop reads CSARRGSGGELFF. The CDR3 DNA reads as TGCAGCGCTCGTAGGGGGTCCGGCGGGGAGCTGTTTTTT.

This clonotype appeared a few times. The chain employs TRBV7-2 and TRBJ2-5, with a weak D call TRBD1 (5 bases). The CDR3 has 15 residues. V was trimmed by 4 bases and J by 2 bases, leaving 14 bases between them. The germline CDR1 and CDR2 sequences are SGHTA and FQGNSA. CDR3 loop: CASSYRTFGQETQYF. In nucleotides, the CDR3 is TGTGCCAGCAGCTATCGGACATTCGGACAAGAGACCCAGTACTTC. Full variable domain (remainder filled in from reference TRBV7-2 and TRBJ2-5): GAGVSQSPSNKVTEKGKDVELRCDPISGHTALYWYRQSLGQGLEFLIYFQGNSAPDKSGLPSDRFSAERTGGSVSTLTIQRTQQEDSAVYLCASSYRTFGQETQYFGPGTRLLVL.

The rearrangement links TRBV12-3 or TRBV12-4 to TRBJ1-1; D possibly corresponds to TRBD1 (6 bases). The CDR3 is 12 amino acids. V lost 8 bases to trimming and J lost 5 bases, with 12 bases between them. CDR3 sequence reads: CASGSDRTEAFF. In DNA form, the CDR3 reads TGTGCCAGCGGCTCCGACAGGACTGAAGCTTTCTTT.

The J gene is TRBJ1-1, the V gene TRBV19; perhaps TRBD1 as D (6 bases). V shed 6 bases and J shed 3 bases, with 11 bases lying between them. There are 13 residues in the CDR3. Germline V gene data show CDR1 as LNHDA and CDR2 as SQIVND (reference sequence). The CDR3 sequence: CASRRGGHTEAFF. The CDR3 region has the DNA TGTGCCAGTAGGCGGGGGGGCCACACTGAAGCTTTCTTT.

The gene calls are TRBV9 and TRBJ1-6; tentatively, D is TRBD1 (6 bases). The germline CDR1 and CDR2 sequences are SGDLS and YYNGEE. There are 16 residues in the CDR3. With 4 bases removed from V and 10 bases from J, the gap between germline ends came to 21 bases. The CDR3 DNA is TGTGCCAGCAGCTCTAACCAGAGGACAGTTGGGTCACCCCTCCACTTT. Its translation: CASSSNQRTVGSPLHF.

This clonotype has at least ten counts. This chain joins TRBV7-8 and TRBJ1-2; TRBD1 is a possible D gene (6 bases). Germline values: CDR1 SGHVS, CDR2 FQNEAQ. Trimming took 1 base from V and 3 from J, leaving 15 bases between them. The CDR3 sequence is 16 residues long. The CDR3: CASSLGIYRQDYGYTF. The CDR3 region has the DNA TGTGCCAGCAGCTTAGGCATTTATAGACAGGACTATGGCTACACCTTC.

This clonotype was seen more than once but under ten times. The chain carries TRBV11-2 and TRBJ2-2; D gene uncertain. The V gene lost 5 bases and the J gene lost 5 bases, with 9 bases spanning the gap. This CDR3 is 13 amino acids long. Germline lookup yields CDR1 SGHAT and CDR2 FQNNGV. The CDR3 nucleotides read TGTGCCAGCAGCCCACAGACAACCGGGGAGCTGTTTTTT. Its protein is CASSPQTTGELFF. Looking up the rest from reference TRBV11-2 and TRBJ2-2 gives the full variable domain: EAGVAQSPRYKIIEKRQSVAFWCNPISGHATLYWYQQILGQGPKLLIQFQNNGVVDDSQLPKDRFSAERLKGVDSTLKIQPAKLEDSAVYLCASSPQTTGELFFGEGSRLTVL.

The chain combines TRBV11-2 with TRBJ1-1; 8 bases are shared with TRBD1. Germline CDR1 SGHAT, CDR2 FQNNGV. Trimming removed 6 bases from V and 6 bases from J; junction bases left unmatched: 3. CDR3 length: 12 residues. This chain's CDR3 is CASSRTGPEAFF. The CDR3 bases are TGTGCCAGCAGTAGGACAGGGCCTGAAGCTTTCTTT.

This clonotype appeared many times. This chain connects TRBV2 to TRBJ1-2; D is uncertain. Per germline, CDR1 SNHLY and CDR2 FYNNEI. V gave up 7 bases and J gave up 4 bases, with 10 bases separating them. The CDR3 runs 12 residues. CDR3: CASNPLLYGYTF. The CDR3 region has the DNA TGTGCCAGCAATCCGCTCCTCTATGGCTACACCTTC.

This clonotype was seen only a few times. This chain links TRBV5-5 with TRBJ2-7, with no clear D. V was shortened by 0 bases and J by 4 bases, with 11 bases between the two germline ends. Germline CDR1 and CDR2: SGHKS and YYEKEE (reference sequence). This CDR3 is built from 14 residues. The chain's CDR3 is CASSLGQVRYEQYF. CDR3 sequence (DNA): TGTGCCAGCAGCTTGGGGCAGGTGAGATACGAGCAGTACTTC.

The genes are TRBV29-1 and TRBJ2-1, with D possibly TRBD2 on 7 matching bases. The length of the CDR3 is 15 residues. The V gene's germline CDR1 is SQVTM and CDR2 ANQGSEA. V lost 0 bases and J lost 5, with 14 bases in between. The CDR3, as DNA: TGCAGCGTTGAAGATAGGGGGGGCCAGGACAATGAGCAGTTCTTC. Amino acids: CSVEDRGGQDNEQFF.

Ten or more counts support this clonotype. The chain uses TRBV20-1 and TRBJ2-1, with D unclear. The V end lost 3 bases, the J end lost 10 bases, and 10 bases lay between the germline ends. Germline assignment: CDR1 DFQATT and CDR2 SNEGSKA (reference sequence). This CDR3 spans 11 amino acids. The CDR3 region is CSASDIREQFF. The CDR3 DNA is TGCAGTGCTAGTGATATACGAGAGCAGTTCTTC.

Ten or more counts support this clonotype. The V and J genes are TRBV14 and TRBJ1-5; unclear D gene. The CDR3 consists of 14 residues. V lost 4 bases and J lost 5, with 12 bases in between. CDR1 SGHDN and CDR2 FVKESK come from the germline V gene. The CDR3 sequence is CASSPADGDQPQHF. In nucleotides, the CDR3 is TGTGCCAGCAGCCCAGCGGACGGGGATCAGCCCCAGCATTTT.

The V and J genes are TRBV6-5 and TRBJ2-2; maybe TRBD2 (6 bases). V was clipped by 7 bases and J by 5 bases, with 8 bases between them. Germline V CDR1 and CDR2: MNHEY, SVGAGI. The CDR3 totals 12 residues. The CDR3 is CASNGGTGELFF. The CDR3 bases are TGTGCCAGCAACGGGGGAACCGGGGAGCTGTTTTTT.

This clonotype was observed at least ten times. The chain joins TRBV6-2 or TRBV6-3 to TRBJ2-3, with D possibly matching TRBD2 (6 bases). Per the germline V gene, CDR1 is MNHEY and CDR2 is SVGEGT. CDR3 length equals 14 residues. Trimming took off 1 base at V and 6 bases at J, with 11 bases between the two ends. CDR3 bases: TGTGCCAGCAGTTACTTGGGGACTGGCGATACGCAGTATTTT. Translation gives CASSYLGTGDTQYF.

The gene calls are TRBV29-1 and TRBJ2-3; TRBD2 is a possible D gene (6 bases). The CDR3 consists of 14 residues. Deletions cut 4 bases from V and 3 bases from J, with 14 bases between. The germline CDR1 and CDR2 sequences are SQVTM and ANQGSEA. This CDR3 reads CSVVSREATDTQYF. CDR3 sequence (DNA): TGCAGCGTTGTAAGCAGGGAGGCTACAGATACGCAGTATTTT.

The sample holds a few counts of this clonotype. This sequence joins TRBV3-1 and TRBJ1-6; D is perhaps TRBD1 (5 bases). V gave up 0 bases and J gave up 2 bases, with 14 bases separating them. CDR1 and CDR2 (germline): LGHDT, YNNKEL (reference sequence). The CDR3 covers 18 residues. The CDR3 DNA sequence: TGTGCCAGCAGCCAAGATTCAGGGTTCAGGACCTATAATTCACCCCTCCACTTT. Translated: CASSQDSGFRTYNSPLHF.

V and J are TRBV7-2 and TRBJ1-2; 8 nucleotides agree with TRBD1. Germline V CDR1 and CDR2: SGHTA, FQGNSA. V lost 5 bases and J lost 2; bases outside the gene matches: 4. The CDR3 length is 14 residues. The CDR3 sequence is CASSRTGLNYGYTF. In DNA form, the CDR3 reads TGTGCCAGCAGCCGGACAGGGTTGAACTATGGCTACACCTTC.

The chain is built from TRBV6-2 or TRBV6-3 and TRBJ1-2; 7 positions match TRBD1. V shed 6 bases and J 2 bases; nucleotides not matched to a gene: 6. Germline V lookup: CDR1 MNHEY, CDR2 SVGEGT. The CDR3 is 14 amino acids. The CDR3 bases are TGTGCCAGCAGCGCTGACAGGGCCAACTATGGCTACACCTTC. Its translation: CASSADRANYGYTF.

This clonotype was observed a few times. This chain uses TRBV7-3 with TRBJ2-5; tentative D call: TRBD1 (6 bases). Germline V gives CDR1 SGHTA, CDR2 FQGTGA. The CDR3 has 15 amino acids. Trimming shortened V by 5 bases and J by 4 bases, and 17 bases separated the two germline ends. DNA of the CDR3: TGTGCCAGCAGCCTCACAGGGTTCTTGGGAGAGACCCAGTACTTC. Translating gives CASSLTGFLGETQYF.

The V call is TRBV19, the J call TRBJ1-1; 7 bases match TRBD1. The CDR3 runs to 12 residues. V dropped 4 bases and J dropped 8; count of bases not matched to a gene: 4. CDR1 is LNHDA, CDR2 SQIVND, per germline (reference sequence). In DNA, the CDR3 is TGTGCCAGTAGTACAGGGGGAGCGGAAGCTTTCTTT. It is translated as CASSTGGAEAFF.

This clonotype was counted a few times. The rearrangement uses TRBV7-8 and TRBJ2-7; D not resolved. CDR1 and CDR2 from the germline V gene are SGHVS and FQNEAQ. V lost 1 base and J lost 2, with 9 bases in between. The CDR3 loop spans 14 amino acids. This CDR3 is CASSLVSLTYEQYF. The CDR3 nucleotides are TGTGCCAGCAGCTTAGTCTCGCTAACCTACGAGCAGTACTTC.

This clonotype was counted between two and nine times. This sequence joins TRBV6-1 and TRBJ1-4; possible D gene TRBD1, 5 bases. V dropped 7 bases and J dropped 7 bases, with 13 bases sitting between them. CDR1 is MNHNS, CDR2 SASEGT, per germline. This CDR3 comprises 13 residues. CDR3 DNA sequence: TGTGCCAGCACCAAGGGGAGGGGTGAAAAACTGTTTTTT. Amino acid sequence: CASTKGRGEKLFF.

This clonotype was counted ten times or more. The chain uses TRBV24-1 and TRBJ1-5, with a possible D match to TRBD1 (5 bases). Trimming stripped 7 bases from V and 2 bases from J, with 14 bases between. Germline values: CDR1 KGHDR, CDR2 SFDVKD. The CDR3 spans 15 residues. CDR3 in DNA: TGTGCCACCAGGTTCCTTCGGGGGGGCAATCAGCCCCAGCATTTT. Translation gives CATRFLRGGNQPQHF.

This clonotype was detected once. J is TRBJ2-2 and V is TRBV20-1; D not certain. V was trimmed by 0 bases and J by 4 bases, leaving 12 bases between them. Germline CDR1 reads DFQATT; CDR2 reads SNEGSKA (reference sequence). The CDR3 has 15 amino acids. CDR3 protein: CSARDLSDATGELFF. The CDR3 region has the DNA TGCAGTGCTAGAGATCTGTCGGATGCCACCGGGGAGCTGTTTTTT.

This clonotype was seen more than once but under ten times. The chain combines TRBV9 with TRBJ2-1; a possible D gene is TRBD2 (6 bases). V lost 3 bases and J 2 bases, leaving 18 bases between the germline ends. Germline lookup yields CDR1 SGDLS and CDR2 YYNGEE. The CDR3 extends over 17 amino acids. DNA for the CDR3: TGTGCCAGCAGCGCGAGGAGGGACGGAGGCGCCTACAATGAGCAGTTCTTC. Translated: CASSARRDGGAYNEQFF.